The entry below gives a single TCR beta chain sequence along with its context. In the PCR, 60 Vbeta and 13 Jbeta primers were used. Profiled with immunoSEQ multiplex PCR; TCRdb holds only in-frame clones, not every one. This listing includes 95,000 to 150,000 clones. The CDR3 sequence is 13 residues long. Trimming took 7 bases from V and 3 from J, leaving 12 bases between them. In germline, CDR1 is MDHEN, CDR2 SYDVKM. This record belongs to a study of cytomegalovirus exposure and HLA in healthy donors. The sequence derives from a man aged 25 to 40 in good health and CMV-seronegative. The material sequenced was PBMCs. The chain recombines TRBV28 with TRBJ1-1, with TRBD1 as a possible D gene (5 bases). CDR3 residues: CASTRGRHTEAFF. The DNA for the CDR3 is TGTGCCAGCACGCGGGGCAGGCACACTGAAGCTTTCTTT.